Following are 7 T cell receptor beta chains from one sample sequenced in a study of shared clonotypes between healthy human individuals. Assay: immunoSEQ multiplex PCR; the TCRdb copy retains only in-frame clones and omits some. This table has approximately 1.9 million clones, 85% to 95% appearing once. Selected positively for CCR7 and CD45RO-negative, naive CD8 cells excluded terminally differentiated effector memory CD45RA+ cells. The specimen sequenced was naive CD8+ T cells from PBMCs. Receptor source: a man aged 18 to 30 in good health. Some clones in this sample may be carry-over from other donors' samples.

This chain connects TRBV9 to TRBJ2-1, with a weak D call TRBD1 (6 bases). The CDR3 totals 13 residues. Trimming took 2 bases from V and 9 from J, leaving 12 bases between them. Germline V gives CDR1 SGDLS, CDR2 YYNGEE. In nucleotides, the CDR3 is TGTGCCAGCAGCGTGGGGGCTGGTGGTGAGCAGTTCTTC. This sequence encodes CASSVGAGGEQFF.

V usage is TRBV16 and J usage is TRBJ1-2, with 9 bases matching TRBD1. J lost 5 bases, V lost 1 base, and 8 bases had no gene match. This CDR3 region has 16 residues. CDR1 KGHSY and CDR2 FQNENV come from the germline V gene. Here the CDR3 reads CASSQFRDRASYGYTF. CDR3 DNA: TGTGCCAGCAGCCAATTCCGGGACAGGGCCTCATATGGCTACACCTTC.

V is TRBV6-4 and J is TRBJ2-7; 9 nucleotides agree with TRBD1. CDR1 and CDR2 from the germline V gene are MRHNA and SNTAGT. V was pared by 4 bases and J by 5 bases, with 12 bases of the junction left unmatched. This CDR3 contains 16 residues. CDR3 amino acids: CASSAIFGQGWHEQYF. CDR3 nucleotides: TGTGCCAGCAGTGCGATTTTCGGACAGGGGTGGCACGAGCAGTACTTC.

V and J are TRBV19 and TRBJ1-1, with TRBD1 identical over 9 bases. V trimming: 3 bases; J trimming: 1 base; junction bases outside the gene matches: 12. The length of the CDR3 is 18 residues. Germline-derived CDR1 and CDR2 are LNHDA and SQIVND (reference sequence). The CDR3 DNA follows: TGTGCCAGTAGTATTGAATGGCCCCCGACAGGGGGGAACACTGAAGCTTTCTTT. Its translation: CASSIEWPPTGGNTEAFF.

Worth noting for this clone: At the DNA level, this CDR3 is encoded by other sequences in the same sample as well. The chain has TRBV6-5 and TRBJ1-3, with a possible D match to TRBD1 (6 bases). The CDR3 is made up of 15 amino acids. V lost 0 bases to trimming and J lost 1 base, with 7 bases between them. CDR1 MNHEY and CDR2 SVGAGI come from the germline V gene. This chain's CDR3 is CASSYSRGSGNTIYF. The CDR3 DNA sequence: TGTGCCAGCAGTTACTCGAGGGGGTCTGGAAACACCATATATTTT.

The rearrangement links TRBV7-3 to TRBJ2-5; a possible D gene is TRBD1 (5 bases). V dropped 0 bases and J dropped 4 bases, with 9 bases sitting between them. The CDR3 is made up of 14 amino acids. Germline assignment: CDR1 SGHTA and CDR2 FQGTGA. CDR3 protein: CASSLTGDGETQYF. The CDR3 DNA sequence: TGTGCCAGCAGCTTAACAGGGGATGGAGAGACCCAGTACTTC.

J is TRBJ2-1 and V is TRBV4-3, with 10 bases aligning to TRBD2. The CDR3 covers 20 residues. Unmatched junction bases numbered 16, after V lost 0 bases and J lost 5 bases. Germline V CDR1 and CDR2: LGHNA, YSLEER. The CDR3 sequence: CASSQDGREASGSENNEQFF. In DNA form, the CDR3 reads TGCGCCAGCAGCCAAGATGGGAGGGAGGCTAGCGGGAGCGAGAACAATGAGCAGTTCTTC.